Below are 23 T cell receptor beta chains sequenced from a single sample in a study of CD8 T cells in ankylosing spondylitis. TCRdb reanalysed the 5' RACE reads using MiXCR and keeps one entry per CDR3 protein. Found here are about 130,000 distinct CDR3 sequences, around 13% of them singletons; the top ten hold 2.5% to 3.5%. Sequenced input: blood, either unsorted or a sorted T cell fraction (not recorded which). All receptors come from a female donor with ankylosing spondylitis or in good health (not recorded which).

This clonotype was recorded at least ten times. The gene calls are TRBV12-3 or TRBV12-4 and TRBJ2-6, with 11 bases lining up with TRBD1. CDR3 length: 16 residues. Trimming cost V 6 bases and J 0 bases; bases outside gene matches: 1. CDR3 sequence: CASRGTGGSGANVLTF. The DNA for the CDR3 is TGTGCCAGCAGGGGGACAGGGGGCTCTGGGGCCAACGTCCTGACTTTC.

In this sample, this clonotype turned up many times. The CDR3 loop is CASSQAGQTYEQYF. CDR3 in DNA: TGCGCCAGCAGCCAGGCGGGACAGACCTACGAGCAGTACTTC. This chain uses TRBV5-1 with TRBJ2-7; a weak D match, TRBD1 (7 bases). The V end was cut by 4 bases, the J end by 2 bases, with 13 bases between. Germline V gives CDR1 SGHRS, CDR2 YFSETQ. CDR3 length equals 14 residues.

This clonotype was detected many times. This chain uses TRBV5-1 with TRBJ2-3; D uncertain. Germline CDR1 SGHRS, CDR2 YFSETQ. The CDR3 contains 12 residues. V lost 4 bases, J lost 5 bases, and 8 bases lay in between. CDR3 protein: CASSPLEDTQYF. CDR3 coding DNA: TGCGCCAGCAGCCCTCTCGAAGATACGCAGTATTTT. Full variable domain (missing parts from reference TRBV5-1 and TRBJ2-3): KAGVTQTPRYLIKTRGQQVTLSCSPISGHRSVSWYQQTPGQGLQFLFEYFSETQRNKGNFPGRFSGRQFSNSRSEMNVSTLELGDSALYLCASSPLEDTQYFGPGTRLTVL.

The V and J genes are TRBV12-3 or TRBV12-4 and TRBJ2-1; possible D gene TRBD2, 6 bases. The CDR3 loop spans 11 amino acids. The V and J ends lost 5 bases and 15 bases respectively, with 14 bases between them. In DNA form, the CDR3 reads TGTGCCAGCAGTCTCCGGGACTCCCTGTTCTTC. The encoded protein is CASSLRDSLFF.

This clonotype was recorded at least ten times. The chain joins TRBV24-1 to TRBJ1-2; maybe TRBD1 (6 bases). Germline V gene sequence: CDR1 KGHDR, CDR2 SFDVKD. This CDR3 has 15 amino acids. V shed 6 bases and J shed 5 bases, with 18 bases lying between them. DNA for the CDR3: TGTGCCACCAGTCCGGGGGGCAAGCGGACTTATGGCTACACCTTC. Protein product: CATSPGGKRTYGYTF.

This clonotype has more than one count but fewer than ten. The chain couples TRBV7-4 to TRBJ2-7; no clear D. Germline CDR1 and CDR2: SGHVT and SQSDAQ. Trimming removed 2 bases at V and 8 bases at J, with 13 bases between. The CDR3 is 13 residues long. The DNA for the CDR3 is TGTGCCAGCAGCTTATGGGGAAGTCTCAAGCAGTACTTC. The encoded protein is CASSLWGSLKQYF. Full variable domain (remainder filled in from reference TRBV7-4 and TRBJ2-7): GAGVSQSPRYKVAKRGRDVALRCDSISGHVTLYWYRQTLGQGSEVLTYSQSDAQRDKSGRPSGRFSAERPERSVSTLKIQRTEQGDSAVYLCASSLWGSLKQYFGPGTRLTVT.

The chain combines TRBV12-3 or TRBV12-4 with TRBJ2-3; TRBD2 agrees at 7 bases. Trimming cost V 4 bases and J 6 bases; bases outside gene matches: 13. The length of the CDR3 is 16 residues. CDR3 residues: CASSSFHLAAGDTQYF. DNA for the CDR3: TGTGCCAGCAGTTCATTTCACCTAGCGGCTGGCGATACGCAGTATTTT.

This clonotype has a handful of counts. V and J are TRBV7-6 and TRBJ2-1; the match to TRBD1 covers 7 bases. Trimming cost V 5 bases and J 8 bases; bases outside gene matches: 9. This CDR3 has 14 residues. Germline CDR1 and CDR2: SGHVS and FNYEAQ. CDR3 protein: CASSPTDRAHEQFF. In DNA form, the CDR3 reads TGTGCCAGCAGCCCTACCGACAGGGCCCATGAGCAGTTCTTC.

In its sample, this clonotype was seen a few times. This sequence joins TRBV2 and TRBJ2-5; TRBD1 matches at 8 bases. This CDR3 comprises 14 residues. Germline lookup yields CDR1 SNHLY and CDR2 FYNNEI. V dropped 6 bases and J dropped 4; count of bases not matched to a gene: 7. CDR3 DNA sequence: TGTGCCAGCAGGCTAAGGACAGGGCCAGAGACCCAGTACTTC. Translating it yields CASRLRTGPETQYF.

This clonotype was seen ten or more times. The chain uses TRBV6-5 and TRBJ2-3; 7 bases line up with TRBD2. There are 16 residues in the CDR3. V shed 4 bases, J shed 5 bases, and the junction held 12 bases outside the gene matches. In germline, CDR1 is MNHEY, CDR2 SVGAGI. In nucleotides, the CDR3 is TGTGCCAGCAGTTCGTGGACTAGAACTACGGGAGATACGCAGTATTTT. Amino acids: CASSSWTRTTGDTQYF.

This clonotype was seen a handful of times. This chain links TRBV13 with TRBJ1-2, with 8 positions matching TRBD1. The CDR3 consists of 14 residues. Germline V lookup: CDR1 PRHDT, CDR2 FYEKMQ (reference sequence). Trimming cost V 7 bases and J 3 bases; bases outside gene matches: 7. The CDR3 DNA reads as TGTGCCAGCACCCAGGACAGGGTTGACTATGGCTACACCTTC. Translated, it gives CASTQDRVDYGYTF.

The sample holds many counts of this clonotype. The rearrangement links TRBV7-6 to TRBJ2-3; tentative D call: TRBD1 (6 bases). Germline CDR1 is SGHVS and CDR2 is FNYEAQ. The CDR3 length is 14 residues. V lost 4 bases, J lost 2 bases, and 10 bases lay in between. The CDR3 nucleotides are TGTGCCAGCAGCTCGCCAGGGGTCACAGATACGCAGTATTTT. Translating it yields CASSSPGVTDTQYF.

The DNA for the CDR3 is TGTGCCAGCAGGCCCGGGACCGGGGGTAATGAGCAGTTCTTC. As protein: CASRPGTGGNEQFF. V gene TRBV12-3 or TRBV12-4 combines with J gene TRBJ2-1; maybe TRBD2 (6 bases). V lost 6 bases to trimming and J lost 7 bases, with 16 bases between them. The CDR3 is made up of 14 amino acids.

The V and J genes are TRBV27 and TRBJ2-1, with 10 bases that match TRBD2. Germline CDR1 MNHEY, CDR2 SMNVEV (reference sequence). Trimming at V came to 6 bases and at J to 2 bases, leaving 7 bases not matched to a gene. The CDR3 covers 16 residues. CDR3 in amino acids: CASSSRSGRAYNEQFF. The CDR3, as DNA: TGTGCCAGCAGCTCAAGGAGCGGGAGGGCCTACAATGAGCAGTTCTTC.

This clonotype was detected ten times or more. The DNA for the CDR3 is TGCAGTTCGGTAGTGGGACTAGCGGGGGGGCCGTCCAAAAACATTCAGTACTTC. Translation gives CSSVVGLAGGPSKNIQYF. The chain has TRBV20-1 and TRBJ2-4, with 16 bases that match TRBD2. This CDR3 comprises 18 residues. Germline V CDR1 and CDR2: DFQATT, SNEGSKA (reference sequence). Unmatched junction bases numbered 12, after V lost 8 bases and J lost 2 bases.

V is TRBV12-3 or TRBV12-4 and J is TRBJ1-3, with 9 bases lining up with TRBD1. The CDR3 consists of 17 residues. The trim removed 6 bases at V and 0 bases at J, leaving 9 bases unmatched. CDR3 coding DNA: TGTGCCAGCAGACCCGGGACAGGGTTTCCCTCTGGAAACACCATATATTTT. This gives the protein CASRPGTGFPSGNTIYF.

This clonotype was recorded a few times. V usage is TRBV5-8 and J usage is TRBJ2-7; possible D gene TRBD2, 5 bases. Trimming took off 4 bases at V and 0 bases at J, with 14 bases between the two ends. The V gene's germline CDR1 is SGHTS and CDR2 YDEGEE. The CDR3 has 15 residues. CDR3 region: CASSLNSAHSYEQYF. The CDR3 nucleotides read TGTGCCAGCAGCCTGAATAGCGCTCACTCCTACGAGCAGTACTTC.

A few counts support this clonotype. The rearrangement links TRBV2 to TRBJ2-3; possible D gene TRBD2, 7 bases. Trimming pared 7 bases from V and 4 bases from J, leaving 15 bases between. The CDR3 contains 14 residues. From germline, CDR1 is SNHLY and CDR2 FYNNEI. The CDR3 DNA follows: TGTGCCAGCACGGGTCGGGGGGCGGCAGATACGCAGTATTTT. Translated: CASTGRGAADTQYF.

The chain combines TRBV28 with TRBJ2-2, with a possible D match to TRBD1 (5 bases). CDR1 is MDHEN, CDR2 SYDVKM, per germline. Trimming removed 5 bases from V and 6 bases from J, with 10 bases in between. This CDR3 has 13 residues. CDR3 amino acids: CASSHRNSGELFF. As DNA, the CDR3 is TGTGCCAGCAGTCACAGGAATTCCGGGGAGCTGTTTTTT.

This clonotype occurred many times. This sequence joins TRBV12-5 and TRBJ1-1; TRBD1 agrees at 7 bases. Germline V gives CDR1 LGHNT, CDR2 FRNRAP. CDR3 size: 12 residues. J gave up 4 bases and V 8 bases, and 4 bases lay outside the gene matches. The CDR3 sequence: CASSPGGTEAFF. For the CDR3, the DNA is TGTGCTAGTTCTCCAGGGGGCACTGAAGCTTTCTTT.

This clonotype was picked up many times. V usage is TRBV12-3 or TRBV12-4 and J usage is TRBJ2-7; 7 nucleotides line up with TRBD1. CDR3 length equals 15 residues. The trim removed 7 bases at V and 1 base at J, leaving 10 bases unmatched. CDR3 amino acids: CASIQTGSASYEQYF. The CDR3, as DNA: TGTGCCAGCATACAGACAGGGTCAGCTTCCTACGAGCAGTACTTC.

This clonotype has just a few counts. The CDR3 reads CASSIRTDTQYF. CDR3 DNA: TGTGCCAGCTCGATTCGCACAGATACGCAGTATTTT. V usage is TRBV12-3 or TRBV12-4 and J usage is TRBJ2-3; D gene uncertain. V was pared by 8 bases and J by 1 base, with 7 bases between. This CDR3 has 12 residues.

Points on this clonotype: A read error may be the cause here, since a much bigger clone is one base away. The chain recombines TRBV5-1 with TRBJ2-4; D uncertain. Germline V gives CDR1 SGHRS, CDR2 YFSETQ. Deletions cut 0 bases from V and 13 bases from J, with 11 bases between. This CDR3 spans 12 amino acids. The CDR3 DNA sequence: TGCGCCAGCAGCTTGGATGGTGGGTTCCAGTACTTC. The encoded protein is CASSLDGGFQYF.